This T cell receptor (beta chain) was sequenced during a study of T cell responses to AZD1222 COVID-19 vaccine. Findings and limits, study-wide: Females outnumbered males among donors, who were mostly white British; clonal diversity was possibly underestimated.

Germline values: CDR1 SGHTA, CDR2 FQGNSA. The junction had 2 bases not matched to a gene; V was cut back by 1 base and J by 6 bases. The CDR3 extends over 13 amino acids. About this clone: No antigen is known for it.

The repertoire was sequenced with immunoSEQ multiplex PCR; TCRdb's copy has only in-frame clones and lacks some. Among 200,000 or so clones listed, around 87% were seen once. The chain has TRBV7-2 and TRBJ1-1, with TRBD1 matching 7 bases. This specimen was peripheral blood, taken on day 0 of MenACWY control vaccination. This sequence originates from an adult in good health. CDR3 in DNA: TGTGCCAGCAGCTTAGTAGGGGGCGCTGAAGCTTTCTTT. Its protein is CASSLVGGAEAFF.